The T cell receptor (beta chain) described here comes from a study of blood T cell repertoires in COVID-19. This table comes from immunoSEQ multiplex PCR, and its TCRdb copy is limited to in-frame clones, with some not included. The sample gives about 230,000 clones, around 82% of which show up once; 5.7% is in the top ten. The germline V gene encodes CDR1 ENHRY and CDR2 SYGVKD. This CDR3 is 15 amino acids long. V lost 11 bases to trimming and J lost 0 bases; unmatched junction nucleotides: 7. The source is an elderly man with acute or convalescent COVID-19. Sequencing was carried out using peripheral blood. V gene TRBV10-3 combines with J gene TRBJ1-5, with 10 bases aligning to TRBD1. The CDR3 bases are TGTGCCGTGCGGGGGGACAGGGGTAGCAATCAGCCCCAGCATTTT. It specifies CAVRGDRGSNQPQHF.